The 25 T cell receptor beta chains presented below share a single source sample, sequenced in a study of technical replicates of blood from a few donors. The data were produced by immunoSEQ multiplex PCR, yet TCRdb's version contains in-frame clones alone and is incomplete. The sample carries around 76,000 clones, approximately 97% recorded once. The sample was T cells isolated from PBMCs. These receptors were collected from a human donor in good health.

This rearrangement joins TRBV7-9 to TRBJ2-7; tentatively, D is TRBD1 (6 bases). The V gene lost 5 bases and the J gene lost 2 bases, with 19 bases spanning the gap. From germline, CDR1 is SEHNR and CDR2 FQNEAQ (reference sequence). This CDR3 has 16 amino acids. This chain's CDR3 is CASSTATGTPTYEQYF. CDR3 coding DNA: TGTGCCAGCAGCACCGCCACCGGGACACCGACCTACGAGCAGTACTTC.

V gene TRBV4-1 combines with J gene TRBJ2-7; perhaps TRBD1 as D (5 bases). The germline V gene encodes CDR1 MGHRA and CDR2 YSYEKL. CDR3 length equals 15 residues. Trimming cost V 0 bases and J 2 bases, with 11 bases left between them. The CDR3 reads CASSQDTGRTYEQYF. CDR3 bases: TGCGCCAGCAGCCAAGACACAGGACGAACCTACGAGCAGTACTTC.

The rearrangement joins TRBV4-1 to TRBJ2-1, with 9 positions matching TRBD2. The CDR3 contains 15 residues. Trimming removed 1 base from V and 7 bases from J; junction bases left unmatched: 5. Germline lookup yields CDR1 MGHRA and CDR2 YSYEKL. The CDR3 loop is CASSQGGGRANEQFF. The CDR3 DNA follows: TGCGCCAGCAGCCAAGGGGGCGGGAGGGCGAATGAGCAGTTCTTC.

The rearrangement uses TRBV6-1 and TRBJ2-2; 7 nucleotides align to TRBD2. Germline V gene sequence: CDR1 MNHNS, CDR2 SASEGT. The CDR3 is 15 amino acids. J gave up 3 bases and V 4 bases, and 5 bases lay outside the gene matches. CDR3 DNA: TGTGCCAGCAGTGGGCGGGAGCGGCACACCGGGGAGCTGTTTTTT. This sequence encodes CASSGRERHTGELFF.

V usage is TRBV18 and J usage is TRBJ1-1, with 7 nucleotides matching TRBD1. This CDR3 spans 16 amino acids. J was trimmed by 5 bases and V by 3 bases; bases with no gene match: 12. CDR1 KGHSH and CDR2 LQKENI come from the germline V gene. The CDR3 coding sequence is TGTGCCAGCTCACCGAAACCCTCAGGGGGTGATACTGAAGCTTTCTTT. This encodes CASSPKPSGGDTEAFF.

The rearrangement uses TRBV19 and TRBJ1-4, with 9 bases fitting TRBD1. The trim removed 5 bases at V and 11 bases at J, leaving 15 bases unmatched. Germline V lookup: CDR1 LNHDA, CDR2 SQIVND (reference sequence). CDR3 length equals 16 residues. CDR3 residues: CASSLVGTGNNRKLFF. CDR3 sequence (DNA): TGTGCCAGTAGTCTGGTCGGGACAGGGAACAATCGCAAACTGTTTTTT.

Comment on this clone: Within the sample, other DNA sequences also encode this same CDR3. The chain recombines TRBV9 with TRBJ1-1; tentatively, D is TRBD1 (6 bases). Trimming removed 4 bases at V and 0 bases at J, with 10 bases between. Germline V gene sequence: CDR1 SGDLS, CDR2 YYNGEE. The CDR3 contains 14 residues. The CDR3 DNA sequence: TGTGCCAGCAGCCTCGGACAGATGAACACTGAAGCTTTCTTT. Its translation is CASSLGQMNTEAFF.

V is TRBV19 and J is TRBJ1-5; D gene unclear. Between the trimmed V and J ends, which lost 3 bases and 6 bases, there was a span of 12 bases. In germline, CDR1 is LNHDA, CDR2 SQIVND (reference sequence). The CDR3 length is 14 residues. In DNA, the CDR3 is TGTGCCAGTAGTATCACGGAGTTTGTTCAGCCCCAGCATTTT. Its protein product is CASSITEFVQPQHF.

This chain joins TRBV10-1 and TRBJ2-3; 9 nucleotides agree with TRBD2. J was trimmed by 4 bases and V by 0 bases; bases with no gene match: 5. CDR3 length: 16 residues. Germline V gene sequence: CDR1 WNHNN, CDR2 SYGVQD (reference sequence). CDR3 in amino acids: CASSESIAGVSDTQYF. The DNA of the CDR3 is TGCGCCAGCAGTGAGTCTATAGCGGGAGTCTCAGATACGCAGTATTTT.

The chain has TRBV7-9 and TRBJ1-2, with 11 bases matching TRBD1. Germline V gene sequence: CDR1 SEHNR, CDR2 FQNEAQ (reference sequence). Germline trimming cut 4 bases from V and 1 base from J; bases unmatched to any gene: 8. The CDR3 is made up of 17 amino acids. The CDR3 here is CASSSPGTGGNNYGYTF. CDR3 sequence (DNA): TGTGCCAGCAGCTCGCCCGGGACAGGGGGAAATAACTATGGCTACACCTTC.

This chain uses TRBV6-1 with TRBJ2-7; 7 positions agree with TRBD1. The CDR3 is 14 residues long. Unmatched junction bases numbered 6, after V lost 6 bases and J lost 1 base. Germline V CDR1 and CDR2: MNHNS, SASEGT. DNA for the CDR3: TGTGCCAGCAGCATTAACAGGGGTTCCTACGAGCAGTACTTC. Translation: CASSINRGSYEQYF.

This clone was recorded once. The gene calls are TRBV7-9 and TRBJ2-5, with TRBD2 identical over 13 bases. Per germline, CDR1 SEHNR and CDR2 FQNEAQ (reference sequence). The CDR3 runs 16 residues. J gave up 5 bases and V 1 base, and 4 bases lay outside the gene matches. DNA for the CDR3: TGTGCCAGCAGCTTAGGACTAGCGGGAGGTGGGGAGACCCAGTACTTC. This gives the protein CASSLGLAGGGETQYF.

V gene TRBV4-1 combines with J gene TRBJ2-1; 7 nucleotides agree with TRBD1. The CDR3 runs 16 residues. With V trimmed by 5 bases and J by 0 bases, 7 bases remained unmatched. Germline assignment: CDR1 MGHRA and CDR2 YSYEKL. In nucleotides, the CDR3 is TGCGCCAGCAGCAGTCGACAGGGAAGCTCCTACAATGAGCAGTTCTTC. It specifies CASSSRQGSSYNEQFF.

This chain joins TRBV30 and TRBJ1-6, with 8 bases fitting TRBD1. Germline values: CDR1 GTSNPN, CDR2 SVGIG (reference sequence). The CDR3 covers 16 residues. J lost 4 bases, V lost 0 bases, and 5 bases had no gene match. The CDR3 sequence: CAWSVPGTGYNSPLHF. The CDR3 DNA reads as TGTGCCTGGAGTGTACCCGGGACAGGATATAATTCACCCCTCCACTTT.

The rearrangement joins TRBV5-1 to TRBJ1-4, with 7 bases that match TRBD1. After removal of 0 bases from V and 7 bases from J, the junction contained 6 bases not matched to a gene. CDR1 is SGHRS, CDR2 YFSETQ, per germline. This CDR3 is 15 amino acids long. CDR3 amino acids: CASSLGQGIGEKLFF. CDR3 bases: TGCGCCAGCAGCTTGGGACAGGGCATAGGTGAAAAACTGTTTTTT. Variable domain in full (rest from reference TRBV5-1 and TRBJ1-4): KAGVTQTPRYLIKTRGQQVTLSCSPISGHRSVSWYQQTPGQGLQFLFEYFSETQRNKGNFPGRFSGRQFSNSRSEMNVSTLELGDSALYLCASSLGQGIGEKLFFGSGTQLSVL.

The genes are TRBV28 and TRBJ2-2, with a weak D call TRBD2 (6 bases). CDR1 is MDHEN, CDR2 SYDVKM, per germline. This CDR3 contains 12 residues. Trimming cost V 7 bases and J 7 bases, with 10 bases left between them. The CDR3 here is CASKSGGGELFF. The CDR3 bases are TGTGCCAGCAAATCCGGGGGCGGGGAGCTGTTTTTT.

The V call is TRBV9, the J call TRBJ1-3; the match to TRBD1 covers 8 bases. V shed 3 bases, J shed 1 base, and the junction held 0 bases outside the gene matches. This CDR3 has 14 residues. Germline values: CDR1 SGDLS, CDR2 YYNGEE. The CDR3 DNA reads TGTGCCAGCAGCGGGACAGGGTCTGGAAACACCATATATTTT. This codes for CASSGTGSGNTIYF. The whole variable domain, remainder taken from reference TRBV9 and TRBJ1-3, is DSGVTQTPKHLITATGQRVTLRCSPRSGDLSVYWYQQSLDQGLQFLIQYYNGEERAKGNILERFSAQQFPDLHSELNLSSLELGDSALYFCASSGTGSGNTIYFGEGSWLTVV.

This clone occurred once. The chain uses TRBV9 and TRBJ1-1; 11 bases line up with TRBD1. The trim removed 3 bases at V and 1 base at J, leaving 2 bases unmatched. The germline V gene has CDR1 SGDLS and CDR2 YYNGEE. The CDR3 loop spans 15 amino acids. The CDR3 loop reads CASSGGQGGNTEAFF. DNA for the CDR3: TGTGCCAGCAGCGGGGGACAGGGGGGGAACACTGAAGCTTTCTTT.

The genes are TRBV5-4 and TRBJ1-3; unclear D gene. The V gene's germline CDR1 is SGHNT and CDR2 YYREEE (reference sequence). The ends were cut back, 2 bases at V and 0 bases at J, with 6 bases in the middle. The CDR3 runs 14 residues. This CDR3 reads CASSLPSSGNTIYF. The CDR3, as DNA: TGTGCCAGCAGCTTACCGAGCTCTGGAAACACCATATATTTT.

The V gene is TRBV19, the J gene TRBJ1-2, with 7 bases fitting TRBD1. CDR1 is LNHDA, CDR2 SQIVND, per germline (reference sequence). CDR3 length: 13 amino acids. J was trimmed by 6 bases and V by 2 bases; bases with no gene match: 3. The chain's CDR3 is CASSITGVDGYTF. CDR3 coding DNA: TGTGCCAGTAGTATAACAGGGGTCGATGGCTACACCTTC.

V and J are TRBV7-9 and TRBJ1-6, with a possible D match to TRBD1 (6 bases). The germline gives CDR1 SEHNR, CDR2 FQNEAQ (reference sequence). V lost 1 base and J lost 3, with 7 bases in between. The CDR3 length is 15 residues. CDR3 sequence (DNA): TGTGCCAGCAGCTTAGGAGGGGGCTATAATTCACCCCTCCACTTT. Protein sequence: CASSLGGGYNSPLHF. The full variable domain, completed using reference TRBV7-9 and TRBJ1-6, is DTGVSQNPRHKITKRGQNVTFRCDPISEHNRLYWYRQTLGQGPEFLTYFQNEAQLEKSRLLSDRFSAERPKGSFSTLEIQRTEQGDSAMYLCASSLGGGYNSPLHFGNGTRLTVT.

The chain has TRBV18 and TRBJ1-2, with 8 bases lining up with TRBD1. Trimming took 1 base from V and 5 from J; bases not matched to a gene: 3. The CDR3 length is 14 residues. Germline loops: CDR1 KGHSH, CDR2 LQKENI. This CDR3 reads CASSPQTGEYGYTF. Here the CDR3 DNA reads TGTGCCAGCTCACCACAGACAGGGGAATATGGCTACACCTTC.

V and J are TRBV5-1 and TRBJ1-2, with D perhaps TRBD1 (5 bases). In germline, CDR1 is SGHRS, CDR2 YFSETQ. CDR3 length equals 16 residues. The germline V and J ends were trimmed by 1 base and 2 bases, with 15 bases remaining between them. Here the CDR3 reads CASSLTGSGQNYGYTF. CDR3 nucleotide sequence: TGCGCCAGCAGCTTGACTGGGTCAGGGCAGAACTATGGCTACACCTTC.

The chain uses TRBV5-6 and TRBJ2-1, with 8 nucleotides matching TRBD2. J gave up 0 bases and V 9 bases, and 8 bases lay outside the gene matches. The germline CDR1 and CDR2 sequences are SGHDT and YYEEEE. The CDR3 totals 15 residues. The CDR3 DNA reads TGTGCCACCTCTAGCGGGCGAAGCTCCTACAATGAGCAGTTCTTC. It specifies CATSSGRSSYNEQFF.

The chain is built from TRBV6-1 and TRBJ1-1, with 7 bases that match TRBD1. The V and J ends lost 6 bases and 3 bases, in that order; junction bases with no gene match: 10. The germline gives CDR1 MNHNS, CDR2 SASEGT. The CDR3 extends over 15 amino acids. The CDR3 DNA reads TGTGCCAGCAGCCCTGACAGGGTTGGGGACACTGAAGCTTTCTTT. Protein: CASSPDRVGDTEAFF.